The 10 T cell receptor beta chains reported below all come from one sample, sequenced in a study of patients and donors after allogeneic stem cell transplantation. TCRdb passed the RT-PCR reads through MiXCR, listing each CDR3 protein once. The sample lists 920,000 or so distinct CDR3 sequences, about a sixth occurring once. The sequencing sample was made of blood, either unsorted or a sorted T cell fraction (not recorded which). These receptors came from a human donor who was either an allogeneic HSCT recipient or a stem cell or donor lymphocyte infusion donor (not recorded which). It is not recorded whose cells these are; they may come from a transplant donor.

The table lists this clonotype with a few counts. The gene calls are TRBV7-2 and TRBJ2-3; D could derive from TRBD1 or TRBD2 (5 bases each). V lost 1 base and J lost 0, with 11 bases in between. The CDR3 is 16 amino acids. Looked up from germline, CDR1 is SGHTA and CDR2 is FQGNSA. In DNA form, the CDR3 reads TGTGCCAGCAGCTTAGTGGGACCGGTGAGCACAGATACGCAGTATTTT. It translates to CASSLVGPVSTDTQYF.

The sample holds a few counts of this clonotype. The chain carries TRBV9 and TRBJ2-2; no clear D. The CDR3 length is 14 residues. Trimming cost V 0 bases and J 1 base, with 4 bases left between them. The germline CDR1 and CDR2 sequences are SGDLS and YYNGEE. The CDR3 DNA reads as TGTGCCAGCAGCGTAGACGTGAACACCGGGGAGCTGTTTTTT. Its translation is CASSVDVNTGELFF.

This clonotype was counted between two and nine times. The chain is built from TRBV2 and TRBJ1-4; no definite D call. CDR1 SNHLY and CDR2 FYNNEI come from the germline V gene. Deletions cut 4 bases from V and 3 bases from J, with 3 bases between. There are 12 residues in the CDR3. Written as DNA, the CDR3 is TGTGCCAGCAGTGGATCTAATGAAAAACTGTTTTTT. This translates into CASSGSNEKLFF.

The chain links TRBV7-8 to TRBJ1-2, with D uncertain. Germline V lookup: CDR1 SGHVS, CDR2 FQNEAQ. The CDR3 loop spans 15 amino acids. V was pared by 5 bases and J by 3 bases, with 16 bases between. Here the CDR3 reads CASSTGEGQDYGYTF. The CDR3 DNA reads as TGTGCCAGCAGCACCGGGGAGGGTCAAGACTATGGCTACACCTTC.

The genes are TRBV20-1 and TRBJ1-5, with no clear D. The CDR3 contains 13 residues. Deletions cut 1 base from V and 5 bases from J, with 9 bases between. Germline V CDR1 and CDR2: DFQATT, SNEGSKA (reference sequence). The CDR3 region is CSARGGRDQPQHF. For the CDR3, the DNA is TGCAGTGCTAGAGGTGGAAGGGATCAGCCCCAGCATTTT.

J is TRBJ2-3 and V is TRBV11-2; TRBD2 is a possible D gene (5 bases). Germline lookup yields CDR1 SGHAT and CDR2 FQNNGV. The CDR3 has 14 residues. V was cut by 5 bases and J by 6 bases, with 15 bases left in between. Here the CDR3 reads CASSPPGGQDTQYF. CDR3 sequence (DNA): TGTGCCAGCAGCCCCCCAGGAGGCCAGGATACGCAGTATTTT.

This clonotype was counted a few times. The chain uses TRBV20-1 and TRBJ1-5, with D perhaps TRBD1 (6 bases). V was cut by 2 bases and J by 0 bases, with 11 bases left in between. This CDR3 contains 15 residues. Germline CDR1 and CDR2: DFQATT and SNEGSKA (reference sequence). This CDR3 reads CSARKGGASNQPQHF. CDR3 DNA: TGCAGTGCTAGAAAGGGGGGGGCTAGCAATCAGCCCCAGCATTTT.

The gene calls are TRBV4-1 and TRBJ1-6; possibly TRBD1 for D (6 bases). V lost 8 bases to trimming and J lost 13 bases, with 24 bases between them. Germline loops: CDR1 MGHRA, CDR2 YSYEKL. The CDR3 has 15 amino acids. The CDR3 DNA is TGCGCCAGCGGACCTTCTATAGACAGGCCTATTCCCCTCCACTTT. Encoded protein: CASGPSIDRPIPLHF.

The J gene is TRBJ2-5, the V gene TRBV5-1; unclear D gene. This CDR3 has 16 amino acids. V was shortened by 0 bases and J by 1 base, with 13 bases between the two germline ends. Germline CDR1 and CDR2: SGHRS and YFSETQ. The CDR3 region has the DNA TGCGCCAGCAGCTTGGACTCGGCGGCAGTCCAAGAGACCCAGTACTTC. It yields the protein CASSLDSAAVQETQYF. Using reference TRBV5-1 and TRBJ2-5 for the parts outside the CDR3, the full variable domain is KAGVTQTPRYLIKTRGQQVTLSCSPISGHRSVSWYQQTPGQGLQFLFEYFSETQRNKGNFPGRFSGRQFSNSRSEMNVSTLELGDSALYLCASSLDSAAVQETQYFGPGTRLLVL.

This clonotype has only a few counts. The genes are TRBV12-3 or TRBV12-4 and TRBJ1-2, with D possibly matching TRBD1 (5 bases). Trimming removed 5 bases from V and 4 bases from J, with 20 bases in between. CDR3 size: 16 residues. The chain's CDR3 is CASSPRLGPRTYGYTF. As DNA, the CDR3 is TGTGCCAGCAGTCCGCGGCTGGGACCTAGAACCTATGGCTACACCTTC.